This T cell receptor (beta chain) is from a study of neurological immune-mediated disorders (dated by TCRdb to between 2018 and 2020). Looking at the study overall: The study compared peripheral blood TCR-beta repertoires of HTLV-I-associated myelopathy (HAM/TSP) patients, multiple sclerosis patients and healthy controls using UMI-based sequencing. The cohort was made up of some 70 subjects, consisting of 15 or so HAM/TSP patients, approximately 35 multiple sclerosis patients and 20 or so healthy controls. The approximately 110 TCR-beta libraries included longitudinal samples, technical triplicates and paired sorted CD4+ and CD8+ T-cell subsets alongside PBMC samples. General findings and caveats noted by the study authors: No identical CDR3 amino acid sequences were found to be shared among expanded clones across subjects, suggesting that TCR-beta repertoires were private in all groups. TCR clonal expansion was greatest in HAM/TSP patients and smallest in MS patients, who ranked below even healthy controls.

cDNA was synthesized by template-switch 5'RACE using a primer carrying a 10-nucleotide random unique molecular identifier by which each TCR transcript was tagged. Every sequencing run covered 15-18 subjects and yielded more than 180 million TCR-beta sequences. Total RNA was extracted with the RNeasy kit. The KAPA Real-time Library Amplification kit was used to amplify TCR-beta VDJ regions with primers targeting the TCR constant region and the 5'RACE anchor. A first PCR added sample indexes and Illumina adaptors, after which a second PCR increased the library yield. The roughly 650 bp TCR product was size-selected on a 2% E-gel SizeSelection system after Ampure bead purification. Before pooling, libraries had their quality checked on a Bioanalyzer, their concentration measured with Qubit, and their quantity determined with the Kapa Library Quantification kit. Paired-end 2 x 150 bp sequencing of the libraries was performed on an Illumina HiSeq 2500. To increase sequence diversity, 25-30% phiX was spiked into each library pool. On the authors' methods: Quality-filtered reads were processed with the UMI-based MiGEC pipeline, and over 90% of raw TCR sequences were removed by the MiGEC pipeline during error correction. VDJ genes were aligned to IMGT germline references, and each clonotype was defined by a unique CDR3 amino acid sequence together with V-J genes. VDJtools evaluated clonal expansion, Shannon diversity and CDR3 relatedness (CalcPairwiseDistances, ClusterSamples); CLCbio workbench built phylogenetic trees. Expanded clones were defined as having at least 8 unique UMIs, based on coefficient-of-variation modelling across technical triplicates. TCRdb reanalyzed the raw reads on its own, using fastp at Q25 for trimming and MiXCR for clone calling, and kept in-frame beta chains. Under each unique CDR3 protein, matching rows form one entry showing the most common genes and DNA. The V and J calls shown here were made by TCRdb, not taken from the authors' results. The sample profile shows tens of thousands of distinct CDR3 sequences; around 9.3% of them were found once. The ten biggest clones cover 20% to 25% of the sample.

V loses 3 bases of germline sequence and J loses 0 bases, and the interval between the two ends is 15 bases. CDR1 and CDR2 are drawn from the germline V gene: MGHRA, YSYEKL. The CDR3 starts with the cysteine, ends with the phenylalanine, and has 16 residues. Kept here is only the CDR3 DNA, which spans 48 bases and is read in frame from base 1. For the unsorted PBMC libraries, 2 million PBMCs were stored in RNAlater at -80 degrees C until RNA extraction and were used to generate the libraries. Peripheral blood underwent Ficoll-Hypaque density gradient centrifugation to isolate PBMCs, which were then cryopreserved in liquid nitrogen. This clonotype was observed many times. The clone's antigen remains unknown. No base-level quality is on record; no much larger clone is a single base apart.

The chain uses TRBV4-1 and TRBJ2-7; the D segment could be TRBD2, given 7 matching bases. The sequence was collected from a woman aged 55-70 years with HTLV-1-associated myelopathy (HAM/TSP). The material sequenced was PBMCs. The CDR3 sequence is CASSHSGGRNSYEQYF. Here is the DNA: TGCGCCAGCAGCCACTCGGGGGGCCGGAACTCCTACGAGCAGTACTTC.